The 29 T cell receptor beta chains presented below share a single source sample, sequenced in a study of T cell changes during pregnancy in multiple sclerosis. TCRdb keeps only in-frame clones here, not all; method: immunoSEQ multiplex PCR. The data contain 70,000 to 95,000 clones, 90% to 95% of them singletons. The sequences come from CD4+ T cells from peripheral blood mononuclear cells, collected in the second trimester of pregnancy. Receptors were obtained from a female donor with multiple sclerosis, enrolled in a pregnancy study.

The chain is built from TRBV19 and TRBJ2-7; D is possibly TRBD1 (5 bases). Trimming removed 6 bases at V and 3 bases at J, with 24 bases between. The germline V gene has CDR1 LNHDA and CDR2 SQIVND (reference sequence). The CDR3 consists of 17 residues. DNA of the CDR3: TGTGCCAGTAGGAAATTTCTAGGTGCCGACAGACGCTACGAGCAGTACTTC. It is translated as CASRKFLGADRRYEQYF.

This chain links TRBV6-6 with TRBJ1-2; TRBD1 aligns across 7 bases. Germline assignment: CDR1 MNHNY and CDR2 SVGAGI (reference sequence). The CDR3 contains 13 residues. V shed 4 bases, J shed 5 bases, and the junction held 4 bases outside the gene matches. The CDR3 sequence: CASSFTGAYGYTF. DNA for the CDR3: TGTGCCAGCAGTTTTACAGGGGCGTATGGCTACACCTTC.

The gene calls are TRBV5-1 and TRBJ2-3; 8 bases map to TRBD1. CDR1 is SGHRS and CDR2 is YFSETQ in the germline V gene. J was trimmed by 0 bases and V by 3 bases; bases with no gene match: 6. The CDR3 is 16 amino acids. CDR3 residues: CASSSRTGLSTDTQYF. The CDR3 DNA follows: TGCGCCAGCAGCTCGCGGACAGGGTTAAGCACAGATACGCAGTATTTT.

This chain uses TRBV5-3 with TRBJ2-1; the D gene is possibly TRBD1 (6 bases). TRBV5-3 is placed among ORFs of uncertain function. The CDR3 length is 13 residues. Trimming removed 4 bases from V and 6 bases from J, with 11 bases in between. The CDR3 here is CARSVTGINEQFF. CDR3 DNA: TGTGCCAGAAGCGTAACAGGGATCAATGAGCAGTTCTTC.

This clone was seen a single time. The V gene is TRBV7-3, the J gene TRBJ2-2; D gene ambiguous. This CDR3 has 14 residues. Trimming shortened V by 3 bases and J by 0 bases, and 5 bases separated the two germline ends. Germline V gene lookup returns CDR1 SGHTA and CDR2 FQGTGA. CDR3 sequence: CASSFRPNTGELFF. The DNA of the CDR3 is TGTGCCAGCAGCTTCAGGCCGAACACCGGGGAGCTGTTTTTT.

The V gene is TRBV5-5, the J gene TRBJ2-1; a possible D gene is TRBD2 (6 bases). This CDR3 has 14 amino acids. Trimming shortened V by 4 bases and J by 3 bases, and 11 bases separated the two germline ends. The germline V gene encodes CDR1 SGHKS and CDR2 YYEKEE (reference sequence). In nucleotides, the CDR3 is TGTGCCAGCAGCATTGGGACTCTCTACAATGAGCAGTTCTTC. As protein: CASSIGTLYNEQFF.

This chain uses TRBV6-5 with TRBJ2-3, with D tentatively TRBD2 (6 bases). The ends were cut back, 5 bases at V and 4 bases at J, with 10 bases in the middle. CDR3 length: 13 residues. CDR1 and CDR2 from the germline V gene are MNHEY and SVGAGI. For the CDR3, the DNA is TGTGCCAGCAGTCGGGGGAGATCAGATACGCAGTATTTT. Its protein is CASSRGRSDTQYF.

The chain has TRBV28 and TRBJ1-5; 7 bases fit TRBD1. The germline gives CDR1 MDHEN, CDR2 SYDVKM. The V segment lost 0 bases and the J segment 5 bases; nucleotides outside the gene matches: 7. This CDR3 has 16 amino acids. This chain's CDR3 is CASSLWPRQGHQPQHF. The DNA for the CDR3 is TGTGCCAGCAGTTTATGGCCCCGACAGGGTCATCAGCCCCAGCATTTT.

The chain combines TRBV5-1 with TRBJ2-2; 7 positions match TRBD1. This CDR3 spans 14 amino acids. J lost 4 bases, V lost 3 bases, and 3 bases had no gene match. Germline V lookup: CDR1 SGHRS, CDR2 YFSETQ. The CDR3 spells CASSWDRSTGELFF. The CDR3 DNA is TGCGCCAGCAGCTGGGACAGAAGCACCGGGGAGCTGTTTTTT.

This rearrangement joins TRBV30 to TRBJ2-3; no clear D gene. Trimming stripped 3 bases from V and 4 bases from J, with 8 bases between. The germline CDR1 and CDR2 sequences are GTSNPN and SVGIG (reference sequence). The CDR3 extends over 12 amino acids. The CDR3 coding sequence is TGTGCCTGGAGCCTAGGAGCAGATACGCAGTATTTT. This encodes CAWSLGADTQYF. Based on the CDR3 plus reference TRBV30 and TRBJ2-3, the full variable domain is SQTIHQWPATLVQPVGSPLSLECTVEGTSNPNLYWYRQAAGRGLQLLFYSVGIGQISSEVPQNLSASRPQDRQFILSSKKLLLSDSGFYLCAWSLGADTQYFGPGTRLTVL.

This rearrangement joins TRBV6-5 to TRBJ1-5; 10 nucleotides match TRBD1. The V segment lost 5 bases and the J segment 7 bases; nucleotides outside the gene matches: 5. Per the germline V gene, CDR1 is MNHEY and CDR2 is SVGAGI. This CDR3 has 14 amino acids. The CDR3 DNA sequence: TGTGCCAGCAGTCGGACAGGGGGAGAGCAGCCCCAGCATTTT. Amino acid sequence: CASSRTGGEQPQHF.

This chain uses TRBV7-2 with TRBJ2-5; the match to TRBD2 covers 7 bases. V lost 5 bases, J lost 5 bases, and 8 bases stayed unmatched. Germline V gives CDR1 SGHTA, CDR2 FQGNSA. The CDR3 contains 14 residues. The CDR3 sequence is CASSQKRGGETQYF. CDR3 sequence (DNA): TGTGCCAGCAGCCAGAAGAGGGGAGGGGAGACCCAGTACTTC. The variable domain in full, completed from reference TRBV7-2 and TRBJ2-5, reads GAGVSQSPSNKVTEKGKDVELRCDPISGHTALYWYRQSLGQGLEFLIYFQGNSAPDKSGLPSDRFSAERTGGSVSTLTIQRTQQEDSAVYLCASSQKRGGETQYFGPGTRLLVL.

This clone was picked up one time. The chain combines TRBV7-2 with TRBJ1-2, with D maybe TRBD1 (5 bases). The CDR3 contains 18 residues. V was shortened by 0 bases and J by 7 bases, with 24 bases between the two germline ends. Germline V gene lookup returns CDR1 SGHTA and CDR2 FQGNSA. The CDR3 nucleotides are TGTGCCAGCAGCTTAGCGGGGTTCCGGTCACAGGCGTCGGGTGGCTACACCTTC. This codes for CASSLAGFRSQASGGYTF.

The rearrangement uses TRBV5-1 and TRBJ1-1; D remains unclear. V lost 0 bases, J lost 0 bases, and 9 bases lay in between. The germline V gene encodes CDR1 SGHRS and CDR2 YFSETQ. The CDR3 is made up of 15 amino acids. CDR3 in amino acids: CASSLVGGVNTEAFF. In DNA form, the CDR3 reads TGCGCCAGCAGCTTGGTGGGAGGAGTGAACACTGAAGCTTTCTTT. Together with reference TRBV5-1 and TRBJ1-1, the CDR3 gives the full variable domain: KAGVTQTPRYLIKTRGQQVTLSCSPISGHRSVSWYQQTPGQGLQFLFEYFSETQRNKGNFPGRFSGRQFSNSRSEMNVSTLELGDSALYLCASSLVGGVNTEAFFGQGTRLTVV.

The chain joins TRBV30 to TRBJ2-1, with a tentative D call TRBD2 (5 bases). The CDR3 covers 13 residues. The V gene lost 2 bases and the J gene lost 2 bases, with 7 bases spanning the gap. CDR1 and CDR2 (germline): GTSNPN, SVGIG (reference sequence). CDR3 amino acids: CAWSRGPYNEQFF. CDR3 sequence (DNA): TGTGCCTGGAGTCGGGGTCCCTACAATGAGCAGTTCTTC.

The rearrangement links TRBV18 to TRBJ1-3; tentatively, D is TRBD1 (6 bases). The V end was cut by 2 bases, the J end by 2 bases, with 10 bases between. Germline values: CDR1 KGHSH, CDR2 LQKENI. The CDR3 runs 15 residues. CDR3: CASSPGQYAGNTIYF. The CDR3 DNA sequence: TGTGCCAGCTCACCAGGACAGTACGCTGGAAACACCATATATTTT.

The V and J genes are TRBV19 and TRBJ2-5, with D perhaps matching TRBD1 (5 bases). Trimming cost V 6 bases and J 0 bases, with 8 bases left between them. Germline CDR1 reads LNHDA; CDR2 reads SQIVND (reference sequence). CDR3 length: 13 residues. The DNA for the CDR3 is TGTGCCAGTAGGCGACAGTACCAAGAGACCCAGTACTTC. Translating gives CASRRQYQETQYF.

This chain uses TRBV6-5 with TRBJ2-7, with D perhaps TRBD2 (6 bases). V dropped 7 bases and J dropped 2 bases, with 18 bases sitting between them. CDR3 length: 15 amino acids. Germline lookup yields CDR1 MNHEY and CDR2 SVGAGI. CDR3 nucleotide sequence: TGTGCCAGCACTGCTGGCGGGGACTTCCCCTACGAGCAGTACTTC. It translates to CASTAGGDFPYEQYF.

This clone was counted a single time. The chain uses TRBV2 and TRBJ2-1; 10 bases are a match to TRBD2. The length of the CDR3 is 13 residues. J lost 10 bases, V lost 2 bases, and 2 bases had no gene match. Germline V gives CDR1 SNHLY, CDR2 FYNNEI. This CDR3 reads CASSELAGVEQFF. CDR3 coding DNA: TGTGCCAGCAGTGAACTAGCGGGAGTCGAGCAGTTCTTC.

The chain joins TRBV11-3 to TRBJ2-7; D possibly corresponds to TRBD2 (6 bases). The V end was cut by 1 base, the J end by 9 bases, with 16 bases between. This CDR3 has 14 residues. Germline V gives CDR1 SGHNT, CDR2 YENEEA. The CDR3, as DNA: TGTGCCAGCAGCTTAGTCGGAGGGGAATTCGCGCAGTACTTC. Protein product: CASSLVGGEFAQYF.

J is TRBJ1-4 and V is TRBV28; D might be TRBD1 (5 bases). This CDR3 is built from 12 residues. Germline V gene sequence: CDR1 MDHEN, CDR2 SYDVKM. Trimming cost V 7 bases and J 8 bases, with 11 bases left between them. The CDR3 protein is CASIGGIEKLFF. CDR3 in DNA: TGTGCCAGCATCGGGGGGATCGAAAAACTGTTTTTT.

The chain couples TRBV19 to TRBJ2-3; TRBD2 matches 10 bases. CDR3 length equals 16 residues. The V gene's germline CDR1 is LNHDA and CDR2 SQIVND (reference sequence). J was trimmed by 2 bases and V by 5 bases; bases with no gene match: 7. The CDR3 reads CASSASGGASTDTQYF. CDR3 DNA sequence: TGTGCCAGTAGTGCGAGCGGGGGGGCCTCCACAGATACGCAGTATTTT.

This clone was seen more than once but under ten times. The chain employs TRBV7-3 and TRBJ1-6, with TRBD1 identical over 9 bases. Losses at the gene ends were 2 bases for V and 10 bases for J; bases not matched to a gene: 3. From germline, CDR1 is SGHTA and CDR2 FQGTGA. This CDR3 region has 14 residues. In DNA form, the CDR3 reads TGTGCCAGCAGCTTAGGACAGGGGAGATCACCCCTCCACTTT. The encoded protein is CASSLGQGRSPLHF.

The chain couples TRBV7-6 to TRBJ1-6, with 7 bases identical to TRBD1. The length of the CDR3 is 15 residues. The ends lost 5 bases at V and 5 bases at J; junction bases unmatched: 6. Germline V lookup: CDR1 SGHVS, CDR2 FNYEAQ. CDR3 protein: CASSPRGQDNSPLHF. CDR3 coding DNA: TGTGCCAGCAGCCCCCGCGGACAGGATAATTCACCCCTCCACTTT.

The rearrangement links TRBV19 to TRBJ1-2; D not certain. CDR1 LNHDA and CDR2 SQIVND come from the germline V gene (reference sequence). The length of the CDR3 is 16 residues. With 6 bases removed from V and 4 bases from J, the gap between germline ends came to 21 bases. The CDR3 region is CASRYRGTTLLYGYTF. CDR3 sequence (DNA): TGTGCCAGTAGGTACCGGGGAACGACCCTTCTCTATGGCTACACCTTC.

This chain uses TRBV7-2 with TRBJ1-2; 8 bases are shared with TRBD1. The CDR3 contains 12 residues. The germline gives CDR1 SGHTA, CDR2 FQGNSA. V was clipped by 3 bases and J by 8 bases; unmatched bases: 2. This chain's CDR3 is CASSLDRVGYTF. In DNA, the CDR3 is TGTGCCAGCAGCTTGGACAGGGTGGGCTACACCTTC.

J is TRBJ2-5 and V is TRBV2, with 12 bases lining up with TRBD2. The V segment lost 7 bases and the J segment 5 bases; nucleotides outside the gene matches: 5. The germline CDR1 and CDR2 sequences are SNHLY and FYNNEI. The CDR3 spans 14 residues. CDR3: CASTTSGRFETQYF. CDR3 bases: TGTGCCAGCACAACTAGCGGGAGGTTTGAGACCCAGTACTTC.

J is TRBJ1-1 and V is TRBV6-5; D call uncertain. CDR3 length: 14 amino acids. Germline loops: CDR1 MNHEY, CDR2 SVGAGI. Trimming cost V 0 bases and J 1 base, with 6 bases left between them. The CDR3 region has the DNA TGTGCCAGCAGTTACTCGAAGCGGAACACTGAAGCTTTCTTT. As protein: CASSYSKRNTEAFF.

The chain carries TRBV28 and TRBJ2-1, with TRBD1 matching over 7 bases. Germline V gene data show CDR1 as MDHEN and CDR2 as SYDVKM. J lost 8 bases, V lost 7 bases, and 8 bases had no gene match. The CDR3 covers 13 residues. For the CDR3, the DNA is TGTGCCAGCACCCCGACAGGGATCCATGAGCAGTTCTTC. Protein product: CASTPTGIHEQFF. The full variable domain, with the rest looked up from reference TRBV28 and TRBJ2-1, is DVKVTQSSRYLVKRTGEKVFLECVQDMDHENMFWYRQDPGLGLRLIYFSYDVKMKEKGDIPEGYSVSREKKERFSLILESASTNQTSMYLCASTPTGIHEQFFGPGTRLTVL.